This entry lists 11 T cell receptor beta chains sequenced from one sample in a study of cytomegalovirus exposure and HLA in healthy donors. Generated by immunoSEQ multiplex PCR, the TCRdb table keeps only in-frame clones and is missing some. The sample includes 65,000 or so clones, just under 95% seen only once; the top ten take about 4.1%. Sequenced input: PBMCs. The receptors here all came from a man between 18 and 29 years old in good health and CMV-seropositive.

The rearrangement joins TRBV18 to TRBJ2-7, with 7 bases fitting TRBD2. Germline loops: CDR1 KGHSH, CDR2 LQKENI. The CDR3 totals 17 residues. V gave up 2 bases and J gave up 5 bases; unmatched junction bases: 15. The CDR3 protein is CASSPNVWGGAIHEQYF. Written as DNA, the CDR3 is TGTGCCAGCTCACCAAATGTTTGGGGGGGAGCTATTCACGAGCAGTACTTC.

The chain uses TRBV7-9 and TRBJ2-1, with D perhaps TRBD2 (5 bases). The CDR3 contains 15 residues. Deletions cut 4 bases from V and 7 bases from J, with 17 bases between. Germline-derived CDR1 and CDR2 are SEHNR and FQNEAQ (reference sequence). The CDR3 nucleotides read TGTGCCAGCAGCTCATGGAGGTCGCTAGAGAATGAGCAGTTCTTC. Residues: CASSSWRSLENEQFF.

The gene calls are TRBV10-1 and TRBJ1-1; 8 positions agree with TRBD1. Germline values: CDR1 WNHNN, CDR2 SYGVQD (reference sequence). There are 15 residues in the CDR3. Trimming at V came to 6 bases and at J to 2 bases, leaving 8 bases not matched to a gene. CDR3 bases: TGCGCCAGCAGCAGGACAGGGTATCCAAACACTGAAGCTTTCTTT. Protein product: CASSRTGYPNTEAFF.

The CDR3 is CATSREAGTTDTQYF. The CDR3 DNA is TGTGCCACCAGCAGAGAGGCAGGCACCACAGATACGCAGTATTTT. The V gene is TRBV15, the J gene TRBJ2-3; D not certain. CDR1 is LNHNV, CDR2 YYDKDF, per germline (reference sequence). Trimming removed 0 bases at V and 2 bases at J, with 9 bases between. The CDR3 is 15 residues long.

In the case of this clone: Different DNA sequences within this sample yield the same CDR3. The chain carries TRBV9 and TRBJ2-1, with 8 bases identical to TRBD2. The junction had 3 bases not matched to a gene; V was cut back by 2 bases and J by 2 bases. CDR1 is SGDLS and CDR2 is YYNGEE in the germline V gene. The CDR3 is 15 residues long. CDR3 sequence reads: CASSVGGRTYNEQFF. The CDR3 DNA sequence: TGTGCCAGCAGCGTGGGCGGGAGGACCTACAATGAGCAGTTCTTC.

The J gene is TRBJ2-3, the V gene TRBV7-8; 9 bases fit TRBD2. Germline trimming cut 2 bases from V and 1 base from J; bases unmatched to any gene: 1. This CDR3 region has 15 residues. CDR1 and CDR2 (germline): SGHVS, FQNEAQ. The CDR3 region is CASSLWTSGTDTQYF. The CDR3 region has the DNA TGTGCCAGCAGCTTATGGACTAGCGGCACAGATACGCAGTATTTT.

The chain has TRBV2 and TRBJ2-5, with 7 bases aligning to TRBD1. The J segment lost 5 bases and the V segment lost 7 bases, leaving 16 bases of the junction unmatched. The CDR3 loop spans 16 amino acids. CDR1 SNHLY and CDR2 FYNNEI come from the germline V gene. CDR3 sequence reads: CASNIDATGSLETQYF. CDR3 coding DNA: TGTGCCAGCAATATAGACGCGACAGGGAGTCTGGAGACCCAGTACTTC.

The chain has TRBV28 and TRBJ1-2; D might be TRBD1 (6 bases). Germline V gene data show CDR1 as MDHEN and CDR2 as SYDVKM. Trimming shortened V by 5 bases and J by 0 bases, and 16 bases separated the two germline ends. The CDR3 has 16 residues. The CDR3 sequence is CASSPVLRGPNYGYTF. CDR3 nucleotide sequence: TGTGCCAGCAGTCCCGTCCTCAGGGGACCTAACTATGGCTACACCTTC.

The chain recombines TRBV19 with TRBJ1-5; 8 bases fit TRBD1. The germline gives CDR1 LNHDA, CDR2 SQIVND (reference sequence). The length of the CDR3 is 16 residues. The ends lost 4 bases at V and 2 bases at J; junction bases unmatched: 7. The CDR3 DNA is TGTGCCAGTAGTACGCGAGCAGGGGGCGGCAATCAGCCCCAGCATTTT. Amino acid sequence: CASSTRAGGGNQPQHF.

The rearrangement joins TRBV6-5 to TRBJ2-7; 7 positions agree with TRBD1. Losses at the gene ends were 0 bases for V and 4 bases for J; bases not matched to a gene: 9. The CDR3 totals 16 residues. The V gene's germline CDR1 is MNHEY and CDR2 SVGAGI. CDR3 nucleotides: TGTGCCAGCAGTTACTCGAAGCTTGGGACAGAATACGAGCAGTACTTC. This codes for CASSYSKLGTEYEQYF.

The chain carries TRBV5-1 and TRBJ2-7, with TRBD1 identical over 11 bases. The J segment lost 4 bases and the V segment lost 3 bases, leaving 3 bases of the junction unmatched. Germline V gene data show CDR1 as SGHRS and CDR2 as YFSETQ. The CDR3 totals 14 residues. In DNA, the CDR3 is TGCGCCAGCAGCTCCCGGGACAGGGGGTACGAGCAGTACTTC. It encodes CASSSRDRGYEQYF.